This TCR beta chain was recorded in a study of beta chain features in type 1 diabetes. CDR1 and CDR2 from the germline V gene are GTSNPN and SVGIG (reference sequence). The CDR3 length is 13 residues. Trimming removed 5 bases from V and 5 bases from J, with 13 bases in between. All of the isolated RNA was reverse transcribed, so expressed TCRB transcripts were sequenced. Libraries were prepared by immunoSEQ multiplex PCR; TCRdb keeps only in-frame clonotypes and omits some of them. The sample includes under 500,000 clones, 30% seen only once; the top ten take around 0.065%. The receptor was isolated from a young man in good health. The V and J genes are TRBV30 and TRBJ2-1; TRBD1 is a possible D gene (6 bases). Material for sequencing was naive CD4+ T cells from blood. CDR3 nucleotides: TGTGCCTGGGGACAGTGGGGCAACAATGAGCAGTTCTTC. As protein: CAWGQWGNNEQFF.